The next 15 T cell receptor beta chains were all read from a single sample in a study of a mutant IDH1 vaccine in newly diagnosed glioma. Sequencing was performed with immunoSEQ multiplex PCR; in TCRdb, only in-frame clones are kept and a portion is missing. The data show roughly 35,000 clones, about 85% seen once. The time point here: baseline, week 1 (first vaccination visit). As for treatment: pre-vaccination baseline after standard-of-care therapy. Material: PBMCs, obtained from a glioma patient treated with radiotherapy, temozolomide or both. The receptors derive from a woman between 40 and 55 years old with glioma.

The chain combines TRBV15 with TRBJ2-5, with a tentative D call TRBD2 (5 bases). From germline, CDR1 is LNHNV and CDR2 YYDKDF (reference sequence). Trimming shortened V by 1 base and J by 5 bases, and 11 bases separated the two germline ends. The CDR3 covers 14 residues. DNA for the CDR3: TGTGCCACCAGCAGAGGAGCGGATAGGGAGACCCAGTACTTC. It is translated as CATSRGADRETQYF.

This clone has only a few counts. This chain uses TRBV6-1 with TRBJ1-4, with no clear D. CDR3 size: 14 residues. The germline V gene encodes CDR1 MNHNS and CDR2 SASEGT. Trimming removed 4 bases from V and 5 bases from J, with 11 bases in between. CDR3 in DNA: TGTGCCAGCAGTGCAGGCGGGGTAAATGAAAAACTGTTTTTT. It codes for CASSAGGVNEKLFF.

The genes are TRBV6-4 and TRBJ1-5, with no clear D. CDR1 and CDR2 from the germline V gene are MRHNA and SNTAGT. The CDR3 totals 15 residues. V lost 2 bases and J 6 bases, leaving 14 bases between the germline ends. CDR3 nucleotide sequence: TGTGCCAGCAGTGACAGCGGGGAGCGGGGTCAGCCCCAGCATTTT. It encodes CASSDSGERGQPQHF.

V gene TRBV19 combines with J gene TRBJ1-1; D unclear. Trimming took off 6 bases at V and 4 bases at J, with 12 bases between the two ends. This CDR3 comprises 13 residues. The germline V gene has CDR1 LNHDA and CDR2 SQIVND (reference sequence). The CDR3 nucleotides read TGTGCCAGTAGCACCGTGACAATCACTGAAGCTTTCTTT. Amino acids: CASSTVTITEAFF.

V and J are TRBV5-6 and TRBJ1-2, with D unclear. The ends were cut back, 4 bases at V and 4 bases at J, with 14 bases in the middle. This CDR3 region has 14 residues. CDR1 is SGHDT and CDR2 is YYEEEE in the germline V gene. This CDR3 reads CASSMTPDVYGYTF. Here the CDR3 DNA reads TGTGCCAGCAGCATGACCCCCGATGTCTATGGCTACACCTTC.

This chain joins TRBV14 and TRBJ1-4; D might be TRBD1 (5 bases). The ends were cut back, 4 bases at V and 5 bases at J, with 17 bases in the middle. CDR1 and CDR2 from the germline V gene are SGHDN and FVKESK. This CDR3 spans 16 amino acids. CDR3 protein: CASSRKPDSSNEKLFF. In nucleotides, the CDR3 is TGTGCCAGCAGCCGCAAACCTGACAGTTCAAATGAAAAACTGTTTTTT.

J is TRBJ2-7 and V is TRBV5-4; 7 bases align to TRBD1. Trimming at V came to 4 bases and at J to 0 bases, leaving 7 bases not matched to a gene. Germline V CDR1 and CDR2: SGHNT, YYREEE (reference sequence). The CDR3 has 15 amino acids. The CDR3, as DNA: TGTGCCAGCAGCCCCAGACAGGGAATCTCCTACGAGCAGTACTTC. Translating gives CASSPRQGISYEQYF. The whole variable domain, filled in from reference TRBV5-4 and TRBJ2-7, reads ETGVTQSPTHLIKTRGQQVTLRCSSQSGHNTVSWYQQALGQGPQFIFQYYREEENGRGNFPPRFSGLQFPNYSSELNVNALELDDSALYLCASSPRQGISYEQYFGPGTRLTVT.

The chain joins TRBV5-1 to TRBJ2-2; 7 nucleotides line up with TRBD1. CDR3 length: 16 residues. V lost 4 bases to trimming and J lost 5 bases; unmatched junction nucleotides: 11. Germline V gene sequence: CDR1 SGHRS, CDR2 YFSETQ. DNA of the CDR3: TGCGCCAGCAGCCCAAATCCGGGACAGAAGACCGGGGAGCTGTTTTTT. Protein product: CASSPNPGQKTGELFF.

A few counts support this clone. The chain carries TRBV7-9 and TRBJ1-1; 8 bases fit TRBD1. Germline V gives CDR1 SEHNR, CDR2 FQNEAQ (reference sequence). The trim removed 5 bases at V and 1 base at J, leaving 6 bases unmatched. This CDR3 has 15 amino acids. CDR3 coding DNA: TGTGCCAGCAGCCATACGGGGACAGGGAACACTGAAGCTTTCTTT. This sequence encodes CASSHTGTGNTEAFF.

The chain recombines TRBV13 with TRBJ1-4; 8 nucleotides align to TRBD1. J lost 6 bases, V lost 5 bases, and 11 bases had no gene match. There are 16 residues in the CDR3. Germline assignment: CDR1 PRHDT and CDR2 FYEKMQ (reference sequence). This CDR3 reads CASSRQGPALDEKLFF. The CDR3 bases are TGTGCCAGCAGCCGACAGGGGCCGGCCTTGGATGAAAAACTGTTTTTT.

This sequence joins TRBV9 and TRBJ1-2, with D maybe TRBD1 (6 bases). The V end lost 0 bases, the J end lost 5 bases, and 11 bases lay between the germline ends. Germline loops: CDR1 SGDLS, CDR2 YYNGEE. The CDR3 is 14 amino acids. For the CDR3, the DNA is TGTGCCAGCAGCGTAGGAGGGGGATCATATGGCTACACCTTC. Its protein product is CASSVGGGSYGYTF. The full variable domain, rest sourced from reference TRBV9 and TRBJ1-2, is DSGVTQTPKHLITATGQRVTLRCSPRSGDLSVYWYQQSLDQGLQFLIQYYNGEERAKGNILERFSAQQFPDLHSELNLSSLELGDSALYFCASSVGGGSYGYTFGSGTRLTVV.

The chain couples TRBV7-9 to TRBJ2-7, with D possibly being TRBD2 (5 bases). With 1 base removed from V and 1 base from J, the gap between germline ends came to 11 bases. The CDR3 totals 15 residues. The germline gives CDR1 SEHNR, CDR2 FQNEAQ (reference sequence). The CDR3 DNA sequence: TGTGCCAGCAGCTTAGAGAGTCTAGCTTCCTACGAGCAGTACTTC. Amino acids: CASSLESLASYEQYF.

The chain joins TRBV2 to TRBJ2-5; 11 bases map to TRBD2. CDR3 size: 14 residues. Germline V lookup: CDR1 SNHLY, CDR2 FYNNEI. Trimming at V came to 8 bases and at J to 7 bases, leaving 9 bases not matched to a gene. The CDR3 region is CASEAPLAGGTQYF. DNA of the CDR3: TGTGCCAGCGAAGCCCCCCTAGCGGGAGGGACCCAGTACTTC.

This sequence joins TRBV5-6 and TRBJ1-3; no clear D. The CDR3 length is 14 residues. Looked up from germline, CDR1 is SGHDT and CDR2 is YYEEEE. Trimming removed 6 bases at V and 2 bases at J, with 12 bases between. The CDR3 DNA is TGTGCCAGCACCCATCGCCGTACTGGAAACACCATATATTTT. It translates to CASTHRRTGNTIYF.

The chain couples TRBV4-1 to TRBJ1-1; the D is unclear. The CDR3 contains 16 residues. Per the germline V gene, CDR1 is MGHRA and CDR2 is YSYEKL. Trimming pared 4 bases from V and 1 base from J, leaving 16 bases between. The CDR3 DNA follows: TGCGCCAGCAGCCTCCGACTGGACTTTGGGAACACTGAAGCTTTCTTT. Amino acid sequence: CASSLRLDFGNTEAFF.